A single sample is the source of the 3 T cell receptor beta chains below, sequenced in a study of control samples from healthy donors and cancer patients (dated by TCRdb to 2020 to 2021). Libraries were built with the immunoSEQ multiplex PCR assay. TCRdb limited this immuneACCESS table to in-frame rearrangements with V and J called. A share of clones is missing; checked studies link under half to unresolved V genes, and the rest is unexplained. The sample table holds about 210,000 clones. The ten largest clones add up to more than 2% of the sample. Sequencing was carried out using blood. The receptors originated from a woman under 40 in good health.

CDR3 DNA: TGTGCCAGCAGCGGGACTCCGAACACCGGGGAGCTGTTTTTT. It codes for CASSGTPNTGELFF. The chain uses TRBV9 and TRBJ2-2, with D possibly matching TRBD2 (5 bases). Germline CDR1 and CDR2: SGDLS and YYNGEE. Trimming took off 3 bases at V and 0 bases at J, with 6 bases between the two ends. The CDR3 has 14 amino acids.

The V call is TRBV7-9, the J call TRBJ1-1, with 8 bases fitting TRBD1. Trimming removed 4 bases from V and 5 bases from J; junction bases left unmatched: 3. This CDR3 contains 13 residues. Germline values: CDR1 SEHNR, CDR2 FQNEAQ (reference sequence). As DNA, the CDR3 is TGTGCCAGCAGCTCGGACAGGGCTACTGAAGCTTTCTTT. Amino acids: CASSSDRATEAFF.

The chain has TRBV24-1 and TRBJ2-3; TRBD2 matches 10 bases. V lost 5 bases to trimming and J lost 4 bases; unmatched junction nucleotides: 8. The length of the CDR3 is 16 residues. Germline CDR1 is KGHDR and CDR2 is SFDVKD. The CDR3 sequence is CATSATSGVKADTQYF. CDR3 nucleotide sequence: TGTGCCACCAGTGCTACTAGCGGGGTTAAGGCAGATACGCAGTATTTT.